This entry lists 4 T cell receptor beta chains sequenced from one sample in a study of response to subunit inactivated influenza vaccine. TCRdb passed the RT-PCR reads through MiXCR, listing each CDR3 protein once. The top ten hold 10% of the sample, which has about 300,000 distinct CDR3 sequences, about 20% seen once. Sequenced here: PBMCs from blood, sampled about 20 months after vaccination. The receptors here all came from a man between 50 and 69 years old who received an inactivated influenza vaccine.

The gene calls are TRBV20-1 and TRBJ2-5, with D perhaps matching TRBD1 (5 bases). Germline values: CDR1 DFQATT, CDR2 SNEGSKA (reference sequence). The CDR3 has 12 residues. V shed 4 bases and J shed 1 base, with 7 bases lying between them. The CDR3 nucleotides read TGCAGTGCTACAGGGTCCCAAGAGACCCAGTACTTC. Amino acid sequence: CSATGSQETQYF.

J is TRBJ1-3 and V is TRBV6-2 or TRBV6-3; D call uncertain. The CDR3 loop spans 16 amino acids. The germline CDR1 and CDR2 sequences are MNHEY and SVGEGT. The V and J ends lost 3 bases and 0 bases respectively, with 12 bases between them. Here the CDR3 DNA reads TGTGCCAGCAGTTATCGGCGAATTATCTCTGGAAACACCATATATTTT. Its protein is CASSYRRIISGNTIYF.

This chain connects TRBV20-1 to TRBJ2-3, with 8 bases identical to TRBD2. The CDR3 sequence is 15 residues long. The V and J ends lost 3 bases and 0 bases, in that order; junction bases with no gene match: 5. Germline CDR1 reads DFQATT; CDR2 reads SNEGSKA (reference sequence). This CDR3 reads CSASKRGRSTDTQYF. The CDR3 DNA is TGCAGTGCTAGCAAGCGGGGGCGCAGCACAGATACGCAGTATTTT.

This clonotype was picked up a small number of times. The chain couples TRBV7-2 to TRBJ2-3; TRBD2 matches 7 bases. V lost 3 bases, J lost 0 bases, and 9 bases stayed unmatched. This CDR3 is built from 17 residues. Per germline, CDR1 SGHTA and CDR2 FQGNSA. CDR3 residues: CASSLIAGRLSTDTQYF. Written as DNA, the CDR3 is TGTGCCAGCAGCTTGATAGCGGGCCGGCTCAGCACAGATACGCAGTATTTT.